These 20 T cell receptor beta chains share one sample of origin, sequenced in a study of human T cells and chemical hapten exposure. One entry per CDR3 protein results from TCRdb running MiXCR on the RACE reads. The table lists 250,000 to 300,000 distinct CDR3 sequences, around 7.7% of them singletons. The time point was: pre-sensitization, week 0. Treatment noted: therapeutic diphenylcyclopropenone sensitization with weekly scalp DPC. The starting material was whole blood, obtained in connection with sensitization to the hapten diphenylcyclopropenone (DPC). The source of these receptors is a man aged 18 to 30 with alopecia areata. Some clones in this sample may be carry-over from other donors' samples.

The genes are TRBV9 and TRBJ2-5; TRBD1 matches at 7 bases. The ends lost 3 bases at V and 4 bases at J; junction bases unmatched: 6. Germline V gene lookup returns CDR1 SGDLS and CDR2 YYNGEE. The CDR3 totals 14 residues. CDR3 amino acids: CASSGRDRRETQYF. The CDR3 coding sequence is TGTGCCAGCAGCGGTCGGGACAGACGAGAGACCCAGTACTTC. Based on the CDR3 plus reference TRBV9 and TRBJ2-5, the full variable domain is DSGVTQTPKHLITATGQRVTLRCSPRSGDLSVYWYQQSLDQGLQFLIQYYNGEERAKGNILERFSAQQFPDLHSELNLSSLELGDSALYFCASSGRDRRETQYFGPGTRLLVL.

The gene calls are TRBV20-1 and TRBJ1-2, with TRBD1 matching 7 bases. The length of the CDR3 is 15 residues. Germline V lookup: CDR1 DFQATT, CDR2 SNEGSKA (reference sequence). The trim removed 2 bases at V and 0 bases at J, leaving 6 bases unmatched. The CDR3 spells CSARKTGPPNYGYTF. CDR3 nucleotides: TGCAGTGCTAGAAAGACAGGGCCACCTAACTATGGCTACACCTTC.

This clonotype has ten or more counts. The chain combines TRBV7-6 with TRBJ1-1; D is perhaps TRBD1 (5 bases). The V gene lost 5 bases and the J gene lost 4 bases, with 11 bases spanning the gap. The CDR3 spans 13 residues. Germline CDR1 and CDR2: SGHVS and FNYEAQ. Written as DNA, the CDR3 is TGTGCCAGCAGCCGGGGGGTTAGCACTGAAGCTTTCTTT. This encodes CASSRGVSTEAFF.

This clonotype has just a few counts. The rearrangement joins TRBV4-3 to TRBJ2-3; D gene uncertain. The CDR3 is 15 amino acids. With 0 bases removed from V and 2 bases from J, the gap between germline ends came to 9 bases. Germline V gives CDR1 LGHNA, CDR2 YSLEER. The CDR3 reads CASSQDLRFTDTQYF. CDR3 nucleotide sequence: TGCGCCAGCAGCCAAGATCTAAGGTTCACAGATACGCAGTATTTT.

The chain links TRBV24-1 to TRBJ2-2; D possibly corresponds to TRBD1 (6 bases). The CDR3 is made up of 17 amino acids. The V and J ends lost 4 bases and 0 bases respectively, with 14 bases between them. CDR1 and CDR2 from the germline V gene are KGHDR and SFDVKD. CDR3 residues: CATSEKGVTPNTGELFF. CDR3 bases: TGTGCCACCAGTGAAAAGGGGGTTACTCCGAACACCGGGGAGCTGTTTTTT.

This rearrangement joins TRBV6-2 or TRBV6-3 to TRBJ2-7; weak D call: TRBD2 (5 bases). Germline V CDR1 and CDR2: MNHEY, SVGEGT. Trimming took off 6 bases at V and 6 bases at J, with 18 bases between the two ends. There are 14 residues in the CDR3. The CDR3 loop is CASRQPGNSVEQYF. CDR3 DNA: TGTGCCAGCAGACAGCCCGGGAATTCTGTCGAGCAGTACTTC.

Many counts were recorded for this clonotype. The CDR3 DNA is TGCGCCAGCAGCCAAACAGGGGGCGGTGGAAACACCATATATTTT. The encoded protein is CASSQTGGGGNTIYF. The rearrangement joins TRBV4-3 to TRBJ1-3; 9 bases line up with TRBD1. V gave up 2 bases and J gave up 3 bases; unmatched junction bases: 2. The CDR3 has 15 residues. The germline gives CDR1 LGHNA, CDR2 YSLEER.

This clonotype was recorded many times. The rearrangement joins TRBV7-9 to TRBJ2-7; 10 nucleotides line up with TRBD1. The length of the CDR3 is 15 residues. Per germline, CDR1 SEHNR and CDR2 FQNEAQ (reference sequence). The ends lost 3 bases at V and 6 bases at J; junction bases unmatched: 8. The CDR3 protein is CASSFFGTGALEQYF. The DNA of the CDR3 is TGTGCCAGCAGCTTCTTCGGGACAGGGGCCCTCGAGCAGTACTTC. The whole variable domain, remainder taken from reference TRBV7-9 and TRBJ2-7, is DTGVSQNPRHKITKRGQNVTFRCDPISEHNRLYWYRQTLGQGPEFLTYFQNEAQLEKSRLLSDRFSAERPKGSFSTLEIQRTEQGDSAMYLCASSFFGTGALEQYFGPGTRLTVT.

In its sample, this clonotype was seen a few times. The rearrangement uses TRBV5-6 and TRBJ1-5, with 9 positions matching TRBD1. V lost 3 bases, J lost 6 bases, and 10 bases stayed unmatched. CDR3 length equals 16 residues. Germline CDR1 and CDR2: SGHDT and YYEEEE. CDR3 DNA sequence: TGTGCCAGCAGCTCGCCGGGACAGGGAAGGAGTCAGCCCCAGCATTTT. Translating it yields CASSSPGQGRSQPQHF.

This clonotype was counted a few times. The genes are TRBV20-1 and TRBJ2-2; 7 positions match TRBD1. Per germline, CDR1 DFQATT and CDR2 SNEGSKA (reference sequence). V lost 1 base to trimming and J lost 3 bases; unmatched junction nucleotides: 5. CDR3 length equals 15 residues. The CDR3 sequence is CSARGPTGDTGELFF. The CDR3 region has the DNA TGCAGTGCTAGAGGGCCCACAGGGGACACCGGGGAGCTGTTTTTT.

The rearrangement uses TRBV27 and TRBJ2-3; D is uncertain. The CDR3 is made up of 13 amino acids. V lost 8 bases, J lost 0 bases, and 9 bases lay in between. CDR1 and CDR2 from the germline V gene are MNHEY and SMNVEV (reference sequence). CDR3 in amino acids: CASCRRSTDTQYF. The CDR3 coding sequence is TGTGCCAGCTGTAGGAGAAGCACAGATACGCAGTATTTT.

This clonotype was detected only a few times. This chain links TRBV12-3 or TRBV12-4 with TRBJ1-6, with TRBD1 identical over 7 bases. The CDR3 sequence is 14 residues long. V lost 6 bases and J lost 4; bases outside the gene matches: 3. The CDR3 DNA reads TGTGCCAGCAGATCGGGACAGTATAATTCACCCCTCCACTTT. Amino acids: CASRSGQYNSPLHF.

This clonotype was seen more than once but under ten times. The chain has TRBV9 and TRBJ1-4, with a possible D match to TRBD1 (6 bases). The CDR3 length is 15 residues. Germline V gene sequence: CDR1 SGDLS, CDR2 YYNGEE. V was shortened by 3 bases and J by 0 bases, with 9 bases between the two germline ends. CDR3 sequence: CASSAGQTTNEKLFF. CDR3 nucleotides: TGTGCCAGCAGCGCTGGACAGACAACTAATGAAAAACTGTTTTTT.

V is TRBV24-1 and J is TRBJ2-7, with 7 bases fitting TRBD1. The CDR3 extends over 13 amino acids. Germline CDR1 and CDR2: KGHDR and SFDVKD. J was trimmed by 2 bases and V by 6 bases; bases with no gene match: 3. The CDR3 nucleotides read TGTGCCACCAGTAACCAGGGGGCCTACGAGCAGTACGTC. It codes for CATSNQGAYEQYV.

This clonotype was detected many times. The CDR3 loop is CASSPPILKYTF. The CDR3 nucleotides are TGTGCCAGCTCACCACCGATCCTTAAGTACACCTTC. The chain links TRBV18 to TRBJ1-2; D gene ambiguous. V shed 0 bases and J shed 11 bases, with 10 bases lying between them. The germline V gene has CDR1 KGHSH and CDR2 LQKENI. The CDR3 sequence is 12 residues long. The variable domain in full, completed from reference TRBV18 and TRBJ1-2, reads NAGVMQNPRHLVRRRGQEARLRCSPMKGHSHVYWYRQLPEEGLKFMVYLQKENIIDESGMPKERFSAEFPKEGPSILRIQQVVRGDSAAYFCASSPPILKYTFGSGTRLTVV.

This clonotype appeared many times. This rearrangement joins TRBV5-1 to TRBJ2-2; D gene ambiguous. V was trimmed by 0 bases and J by 7 bases, leaving 10 bases between them. Germline lookup yields CDR1 SGHRS and CDR2 YFSETQ. This CDR3 spans 14 amino acids. In DNA form, the CDR3 reads TGCGCCAGCAGCTTGGTAATGGGAATCGGGGAGCTGTTTTTT. It is translated as CASSLVMGIGELFF.

This clonotype came up a few times. This chain connects TRBV6-2 or TRBV6-3 to TRBJ2-4, with D possibly being TRBD2 (6 bases). The ends were cut back, 6 bases at V and 16 bases at J, with 19 bases in the middle. The CDR3 is made up of 12 amino acids. CDR1 and CDR2 (germline): MNHEY, SVGEGT. The CDR3 DNA reads as TGTGCCAGCAGCTATGCACGGGGGTTCGAATACTTC. Encoded protein: CASSYARGFEYF.

The J gene is TRBJ1-5, the V gene TRBV6-2 or TRBV6-3, with D possibly being TRBD1 (6 bases). The CDR3 totals 15 residues. V lost 8 bases to trimming and J lost 6 bases, with 20 bases between them. CDR1 MNHEY and CDR2 SVGEGT come from the germline V gene. CDR3 protein: CASVYSQGVGQPQHF. Written as DNA, the CDR3 is TGTGCCAGCGTTTACTCACAGGGAGTCGGTCAGCCCCAGCATTTT.

J is TRBJ1-2 and V is TRBV7-2; D gene unclear. The CDR3 sequence is 13 residues long. V was clipped by 1 base and J by 3 bases, with 6 bases between them. Germline lookup yields CDR1 SGHTA and CDR2 FQGNSA. CDR3 sequence: CASSLDLDYGYTF. The CDR3, as DNA: TGTGCCAGCAGCTTAGACCTAGACTATGGCTACACCTTC. The variable domain in full, with the rest retrieved from reference TRBV7-2 and TRBJ1-2, is GAGVSQSPSNKVTEKGKDVELRCDPISGHTALYWYRQSLGQGLEFLIYFQGNSAPDKSGLPSDRFSAERTGGSVSTLTIQRTQQEDSAVYLCASSLDLDYGYTFGSGTRLTVV.

This rearrangement joins TRBV7-3 to TRBJ1-5; possibly TRBD1 for D (5 bases). V lost 6 bases and J lost 6, with 12 bases in between. The germline V gene encodes CDR1 SGHTA and CDR2 FQGTGA. This CDR3 contains 13 residues. Written as DNA, the CDR3 is TGTGCCAGCAGTCAGGGAATTGGTCAGCCCCAGCATTTT. Its translation: CASSQGIGQPQHF. Full variable domain (remainder filled in from reference TRBV7-3 and TRBJ1-5): GAGVSQTPSNKVTEKGKYVELRCDPISGHTALYWYRQSLGQGPEFLIYFQGTGAADDSGLPNDRFFAVRPEGSVSTLKIQRTERGDSAVYLCASSQGIGQPQHFGDGTRLSIL.